The source of this T cell receptor delta chain is a study of γδ T cells in repeated Plasmodium falciparum infection. The wider study: Malian children with intense seasonal malaria exposure were compared with matched Australian children. Study-wide points: One small rural Malian village, predominantly a single ethnic group, supplied the cohort.

TRG and TRD sequences were obtained from every sorted gammadelta sample. TCRdb repeated clone calling on the multiplex PCR reads with CATT. The data contain around 86,000 delta-chain clones, 1.4% to 1.5% of them singletons. In this sample, this clone turned up a few times. Its antigen is unknown. A read error likely explains this, since a far larger clone differs by one base. This CDR3 is also generated by other DNA sequences in the sample. Specimen: gamma-delta T cells from blood. The clonotype was recovered from a pool of human donors (malaria-infected and uninfected, not separated).

CDR3 DNA: TGTGCCTGTGACCTTCGGCTTGGGACTGGAGGATGTTTTATCTTT. The encoded protein is CACDLRLGTGGCFIF. The V gene is TRDV2, but the J gene lacks a call; TRDD3 is the table's D call and was not checked against the DNA. The CDR3 has 15 amino acids. From germline, CDR1 is GEAIGNYY and CDR2 EKD.